The 18 T cell receptor beta chains reported below all come from one sample, sequenced in a study of cytomegalovirus exposure and HLA in healthy donors. The PCR used 60 Vbeta and 13 Jbeta primers. Measured with immunoSEQ multiplex PCR; TCRdb has only the in-frame clones, and not every one. The sample has roughly 130,000 clones; about three quarters are singletons. The sequencing input was PBMCs. Source of these receptors: a human donor in good health.

The V gene is TRBV7-7, the J gene TRBJ2-7; possibly TRBD1 for D (6 bases). V shed 5 bases and J shed 7 bases, with 18 bases lying between them. The length of the CDR3 is 14 residues. Germline loops: CDR1 SSHAT, CDR2 FNYEAQ (reference sequence). DNA of the CDR3: TGTGCCAGCAGCCCGGCGCAGGGGAACAGGGAGCAGTACTTC. Translated, it gives CASSPAQGNREQYF.

CDR3 loop: CASSQPTGIHLTDTQYF. CDR3 DNA: TGTGCCAGCAGTCAACCCACAGGGATCCATCTCACAGATACGCAGTATTTT. The chain recombines TRBV28 with TRBJ2-3; the D gene is possibly TRBD1 (6 bases). The CDR3 spans 17 residues. V was cut by 5 bases and J by 2 bases, with 20 bases left in between. Germline loops: CDR1 MDHEN, CDR2 SYDVKM.

This clone was observed a handful of times. V gene TRBV27 combines with J gene TRBJ1-1, with a weak D call TRBD1 (5 bases). This CDR3 contains 14 residues. Germline loops: CDR1 MNHEY, CDR2 SMNVEV (reference sequence). The V gene lost 5 bases and the J gene lost 6 bases, with 16 bases spanning the gap. CDR3 sequence reads: CASSHRVSRAEAFF. CDR3 in DNA: TGTGCCAGCAGTCATCGGGTATCCAGGGCTGAAGCTTTCTTT.

This rearrangement joins TRBV7-3 to TRBJ2-1, with 9 nucleotides matching TRBD2. V was pared by 4 bases and J by 0 bases, with 1 base of the junction left unmatched. Germline lookup yields CDR1 SGHTA and CDR2 FQGTGA. The CDR3 covers 15 residues. DNA for the CDR3: TGTGCCAGCAGCTATAGCGGGAGCTCCTACAATGAGCAGTTCTTC. It is translated as CASSYSGSSYNEQFF. Full variable domain (remainder filled in from reference TRBV7-3 and TRBJ2-1): GAGVSQTPSNKVTEKGKYVELRCDPISGHTALYWYRQSLGQGPEFLIYFQGTGAADDSGLPNDRFFAVRPEGSVSTLKIQRTERGDSAVYLCASSYSGSSYNEQFFGPGTRLTVL.

The chain employs TRBV6-4 and TRBJ1-2, with 10 nucleotides matching TRBD1. With 6 bases clipped from V and 4 bases from J, the junction kept 5 bases outside the gene matches. Looked up from germline, CDR1 is MRHNA and CDR2 is SNTAGT. This CDR3 has 14 residues. This CDR3 is CASSRDRGAYGYTF. DNA for the CDR3: TGTGCCAGCAGCCGGGACAGGGGAGCCTATGGCTACACCTTC.

This chain connects TRBV4-1 to TRBJ2-5; no definite D call. The end of the DNA aligns better with TRBJ2-7, so the J call may be wrong. CDR1 is MGHRA, CDR2 YSYEKL, per germline. The CDR3 runs 15 residues. The CDR3: CASSQAAQVGHEQYF. CDR3 DNA sequence: TGCGCCAGCAGCCAAGCTGCCCAAGTTGGTCACGAGCAGTACTTC.

This sequence joins TRBV19 and TRBJ2-1; tentatively, D is TRBD1 (6 bases). Germline CDR1 reads LNHDA; CDR2 reads SQIVND (reference sequence). The CDR3 runs 15 residues. V shed 1 base and J shed 9 bases, with 16 bases lying between them. The CDR3 DNA is TGTGCCAGTAGTATAGTTAGGGACATTGGGCCTGAGCAGTTCTTC. Translated, it gives CASSIVRDIGPEQFF.

The J gene is TRBJ2-7, the V gene TRBV27; 8 bases are shared with TRBD1. V lost 3 bases and J lost 2; bases outside the gene matches: 12. Germline CDR1 MNHEY, CDR2 SMNVEV (reference sequence). The CDR3 has 17 amino acids. CDR3: CASSFNPGQGAPYEQYF. CDR3 DNA: TGTGCCAGCAGTTTTAACCCTGGACAGGGCGCTCCCTACGAGCAGTACTTC.

The genes are TRBV7-2 and TRBJ2-3; D call uncertain. V shed 1 base and J shed 2 bases, with 10 bases lying between them. In germline, CDR1 is SGHTA, CDR2 FQGNSA. This CDR3 is built from 15 residues. The CDR3 region has the DNA TGTGCCAGCAGCTTAGGTGGGCCTCCCACAGATACGCAGTATTTT. It specifies CASSLGGPPTDTQYF.

This clone was observed a single time. The chain links TRBV28 to TRBJ1-4, with D tentatively TRBD1 (5 bases). The germline V gene encodes CDR1 MDHEN and CDR2 SYDVKM. The CDR3 is made up of 13 amino acids. V lost 7 bases and J 7 bases, leaving 13 bases between the germline ends. The CDR3 nucleotides read TGTGCCAGCAAGGACAATCTTGGTGAAAAACTGTTTTTT. It codes for CASKDNLGEKLFF.

The chain employs TRBV16 and TRBJ2-2; D call uncertain. The CDR3 runs to 14 residues. Trimming removed 4 bases from V and 5 bases from J, with 11 bases in between. Germline lookup yields CDR1 KGHSY and CDR2 FQNENV. The CDR3 loop reads CASSPPPGTGELFF. The CDR3 DNA sequence: TGTGCCAGCAGCCCCCCACCGGGTACCGGGGAGCTGTTTTTT.

The chain combines TRBV28 with TRBJ2-7; D not certain. Germline lookup yields CDR1 MDHEN and CDR2 SYDVKM. With 8 bases removed from V and 6 bases from J, the gap between germline ends came to 17 bases. The CDR3 has 13 amino acids. In DNA form, the CDR3 reads TGTGCCAGCGGGCCCGCCCGGTTTGGCGAGCAGTACTTC. Its protein product is CASGPARFGEQYF.

This clone was recorded a few times. This chain joins TRBV25-1 and TRBJ1-4; D is uncertain. The CDR3 covers 14 residues. The germline V and J ends were trimmed by 6 bases and 4 bases, with 12 bases remaining between them. Germline CDR1 MGHDK, CDR2 SYGVNS. The CDR3, as DNA: TGTGCCAGCAGAAGCATGGGAGTTAATGAAAAACTGTTTTTT. It encodes CASRSMGVNEKLFF.

This chain joins TRBV6-1 and TRBJ2-7; 8 bases align to TRBD2. The germline gives CDR1 MNHNS, CDR2 SASEGT. This CDR3 comprises 15 residues. V lost 4 bases to trimming and J lost 2 bases; unmatched junction nucleotides: 7. The CDR3 nucleotides read TGTGCCAGCAGTGGACTGGCGGGGGGAGCCTACGAGCAGTACTTC. Its translation is CASSGLAGGAYEQYF.

The gene calls are TRBV7-3 and TRBJ2-6, with D possibly being TRBD2 (6 bases). Trimming left V 4 bases short and J 2 bases short, with 21 bases between. CDR1 and CDR2 from the germline V gene are SGHTA and FQGTGA. The CDR3 extends over 19 amino acids. This CDR3 is CASSSPSTPGGTGANVLTF. The CDR3 bases are TGTGCCAGCAGCTCACCGTCTACACCTGGGGGGACTGGGGCCAACGTCCTGACTTTC.

The chain employs TRBV6-1 and TRBJ2-1; 9 bases map to TRBD2. Germline V CDR1 and CDR2: MNHNS, SASEGT. There are 14 residues in the CDR3. Germline trimming cut 0 bases from V and 7 bases from J; bases unmatched to any gene: 1. The CDR3 DNA reads TGTGCCAGCAGTGAAGCGGGACTAGCAAATGAGCAGTTCTTC. Amino acid sequence: CASSEAGLANEQFF.

The chain joins TRBV29-1 to TRBJ2-7, with TRBD2 matching 12 bases. This CDR3 region has 14 residues. The V gene's germline CDR1 is SQVTM and CDR2 ANQGSEA. Trimming at V came to 6 bases and at J to 5 bases, leaving 8 bases not matched to a gene. The CDR3 region is CSVGLAGRFNEQYF. The DNA of the CDR3 is TGCAGCGTCGGACTAGCGGGGAGATTCAACGAGCAGTACTTC.

This chain uses TRBV9 with TRBJ2-7, with 9 bases identical to TRBD1. Trimming took 6 bases from V and 2 from J; bases not matched to a gene: 18. CDR3 size: 18 residues. The V gene's germline CDR1 is SGDLS and CDR2 YYNGEE. The CDR3 loop is CASTPRGGGTGPTYEQYF. CDR3 in DNA: TGTGCCAGCACCCCACGAGGGGGGGGGACAGGGCCCACCTACGAGCAGTACTTC.